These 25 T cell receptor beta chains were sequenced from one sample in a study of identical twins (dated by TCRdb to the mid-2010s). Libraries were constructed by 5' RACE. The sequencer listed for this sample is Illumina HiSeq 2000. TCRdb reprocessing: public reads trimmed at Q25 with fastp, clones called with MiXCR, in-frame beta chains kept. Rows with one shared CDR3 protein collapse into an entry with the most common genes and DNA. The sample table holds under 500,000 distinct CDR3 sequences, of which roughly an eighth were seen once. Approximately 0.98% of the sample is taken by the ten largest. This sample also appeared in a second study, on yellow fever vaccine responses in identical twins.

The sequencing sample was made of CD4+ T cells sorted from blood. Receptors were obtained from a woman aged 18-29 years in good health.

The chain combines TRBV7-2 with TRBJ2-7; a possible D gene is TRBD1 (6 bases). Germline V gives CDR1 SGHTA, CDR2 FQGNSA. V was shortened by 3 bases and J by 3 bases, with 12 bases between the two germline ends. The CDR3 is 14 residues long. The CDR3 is CASSLDSLNYEQYF. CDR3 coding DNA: TGTGCCAGCAGCTTGGACAGTCTTAACTACGAGCAGTACTTC.

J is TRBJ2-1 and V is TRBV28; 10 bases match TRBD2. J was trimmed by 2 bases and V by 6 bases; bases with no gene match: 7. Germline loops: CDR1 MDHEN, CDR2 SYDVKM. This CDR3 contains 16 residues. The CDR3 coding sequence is TGTGCCAGCAGCCCCGACGGACTAGCGGCCTACAATGAGCAGTTCTTC. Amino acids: CASSPDGLAAYNEQFF.

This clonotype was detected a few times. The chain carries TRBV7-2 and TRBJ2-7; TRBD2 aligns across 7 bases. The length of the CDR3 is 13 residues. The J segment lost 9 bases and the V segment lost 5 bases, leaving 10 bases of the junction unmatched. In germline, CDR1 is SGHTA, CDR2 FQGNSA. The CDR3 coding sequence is TGTGCCAGCAGCCACGGACTAAGCGGGACGCAGTACTTC. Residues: CASSHGLSGTQYF.

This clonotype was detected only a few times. Here the CDR3 reads CASRLTGGGWNEQFF. CDR3 nucleotides: TGTGCCAGCAGACTTACAGGGGGCGGTTGGAATGAGCAGTTCTTC. The rearrangement joins TRBV6-1 to TRBJ2-1; 9 positions agree with TRBD1. CDR1 and CDR2 (germline): MNHNS, SASEGT. The CDR3 loop spans 15 amino acids. The V gene end was trimmed by 6 bases and the J gene end by 7 bases; junction bases not matched to a gene: 10.

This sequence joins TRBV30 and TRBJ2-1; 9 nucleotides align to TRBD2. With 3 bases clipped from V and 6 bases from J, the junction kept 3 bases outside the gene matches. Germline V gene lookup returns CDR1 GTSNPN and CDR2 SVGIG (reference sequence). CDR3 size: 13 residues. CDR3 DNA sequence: TGTGCCTGGAGGTGGCGGGGGGGCAATGAGCAGTTCTTC. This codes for CAWRWRGGNEQFF.

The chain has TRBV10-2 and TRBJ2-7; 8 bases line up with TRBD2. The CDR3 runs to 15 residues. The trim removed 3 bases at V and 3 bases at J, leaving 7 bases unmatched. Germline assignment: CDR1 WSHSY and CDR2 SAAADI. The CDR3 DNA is TGCGCCAGCAGTGAAGCCGGACTAGCCCACTACGAGCAGTACTTC. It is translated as CASSEAGLAHYEQYF.

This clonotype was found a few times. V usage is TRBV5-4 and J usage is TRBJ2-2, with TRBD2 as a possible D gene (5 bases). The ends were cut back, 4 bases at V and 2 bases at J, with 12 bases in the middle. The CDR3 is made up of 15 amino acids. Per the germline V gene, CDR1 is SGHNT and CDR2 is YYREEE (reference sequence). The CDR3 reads CASSKAAENTGELFF. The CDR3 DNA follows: TGTGCCAGCAGCAAAGCGGCAGAAAACACCGGGGAGCTGTTTTTT.

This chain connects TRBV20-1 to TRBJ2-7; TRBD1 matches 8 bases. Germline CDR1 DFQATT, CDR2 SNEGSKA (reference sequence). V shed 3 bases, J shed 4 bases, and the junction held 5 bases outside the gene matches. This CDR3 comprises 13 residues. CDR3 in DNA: TGCAGTGCTAGGGAGTGGACAGGGTACGAGCAGTACTTC. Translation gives CSAREWTGYEQYF.

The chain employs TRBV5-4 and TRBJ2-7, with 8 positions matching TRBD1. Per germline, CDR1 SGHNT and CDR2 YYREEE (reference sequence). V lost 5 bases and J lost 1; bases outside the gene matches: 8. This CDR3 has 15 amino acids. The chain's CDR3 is CASSQGQDSSYEQYF. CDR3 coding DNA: TGTGCCAGCAGTCAGGGACAGGATTCATCCTACGAGCAGTACTTC.

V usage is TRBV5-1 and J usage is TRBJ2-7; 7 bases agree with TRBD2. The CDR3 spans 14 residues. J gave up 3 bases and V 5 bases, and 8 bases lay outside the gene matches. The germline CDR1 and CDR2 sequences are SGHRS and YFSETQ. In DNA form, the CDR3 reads TGCGCCAGCAGTACGGCGGGGGAGGTCTACGAGCAGTACTTC. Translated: CASSTAGEVYEQYF.

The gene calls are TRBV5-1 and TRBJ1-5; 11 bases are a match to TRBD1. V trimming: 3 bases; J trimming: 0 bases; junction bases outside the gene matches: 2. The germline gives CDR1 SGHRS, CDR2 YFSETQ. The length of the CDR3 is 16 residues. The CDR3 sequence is CASSYGTGGSNQPQHF. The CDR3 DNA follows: TGCGCCAGCAGCTACGGGACAGGGGGTAGCAATCAGCCCCAGCATTTT.

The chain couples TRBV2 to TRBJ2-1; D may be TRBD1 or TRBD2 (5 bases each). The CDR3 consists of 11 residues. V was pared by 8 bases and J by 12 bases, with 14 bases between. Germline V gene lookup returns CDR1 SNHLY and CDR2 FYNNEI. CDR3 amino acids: CASGTLGVQFF. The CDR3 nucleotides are TGTGCCAGCGGGACCCTCGGTGTGCAGTTCTTC.

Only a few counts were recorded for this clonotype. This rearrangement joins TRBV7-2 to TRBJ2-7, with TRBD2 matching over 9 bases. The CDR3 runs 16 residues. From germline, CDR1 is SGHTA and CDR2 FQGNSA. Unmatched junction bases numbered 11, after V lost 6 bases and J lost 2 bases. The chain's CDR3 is CASRAQTSGKTYEQYF. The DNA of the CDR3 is TGTGCCAGCAGAGCCCAGACTAGCGGTAAAACCTACGAGCAGTACTTC.

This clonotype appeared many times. The CDR3 DNA is TGTGCCAGCAGCTTGAGCGGGCCCACAGATACGCAGTATTTT. It codes for CASSLSGPTDTQYF. The V gene is TRBV7-2, the J gene TRBJ2-3; weak D call: TRBD2 (6 bases). The CDR3 sequence is 14 residues long. Trimming shortened V by 3 bases and J by 2 bases, and 9 bases separated the two germline ends. Germline V lookup: CDR1 SGHTA, CDR2 FQGNSA. Filled out from reference TRBV7-2 and TRBJ2-3, the complete variable domain reads GAGVSQSPSNKVTEKGKDVELRCDPISGHTALYWYRQSLGQGLEFLIYFQGNSAPDKSGLPSDRFSAERTGGSVSTLTIQRTQQEDSAVYLCASSLSGPTDTQYFGPGTRLTVL.

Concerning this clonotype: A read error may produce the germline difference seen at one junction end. CDR3 DNA sequence: TGTGCCAGCGGGGGAGGGGCAGCCCCTCGCTTC. This codes for CASGGGAAPRF. The chain joins TRBV12-3 or TRBV12-4 to TRBJ2-7; 7 bases agree with TRBD2. The CDR3 extends over 11 amino acids.

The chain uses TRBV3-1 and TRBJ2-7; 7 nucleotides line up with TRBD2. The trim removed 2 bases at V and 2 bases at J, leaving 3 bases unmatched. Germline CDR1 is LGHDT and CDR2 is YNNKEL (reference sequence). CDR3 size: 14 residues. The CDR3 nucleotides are TGTGCCAGCAGCCAACGTCTAGCGGCCTACGAGCAGTACTTC. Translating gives CASSQRLAAYEQYF.

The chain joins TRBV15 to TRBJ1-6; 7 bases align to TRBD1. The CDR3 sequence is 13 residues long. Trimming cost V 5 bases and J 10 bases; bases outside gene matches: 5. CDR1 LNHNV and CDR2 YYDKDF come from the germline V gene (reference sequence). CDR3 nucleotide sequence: TGTGCCACCAGCTTTGACAGGGACTCACCCCTCCACTTT. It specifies CATSFDRDSPLHF.

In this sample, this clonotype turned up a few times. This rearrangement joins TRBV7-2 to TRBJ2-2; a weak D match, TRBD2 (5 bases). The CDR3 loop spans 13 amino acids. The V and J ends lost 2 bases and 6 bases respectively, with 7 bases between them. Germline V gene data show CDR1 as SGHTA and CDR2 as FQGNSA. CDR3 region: CASSLTAAGELFF. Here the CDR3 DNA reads TGTGCCAGCAGCTTAACAGCGGCCGGGGAGCTGTTTTTT.

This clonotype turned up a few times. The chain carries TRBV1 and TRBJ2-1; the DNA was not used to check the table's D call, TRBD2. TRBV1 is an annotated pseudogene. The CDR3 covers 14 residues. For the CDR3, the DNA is TGCACCAGCAGCCGACTAGCTGACTACAATGAGCAGTTCTTC. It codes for CTSSRLADYNEQFF.

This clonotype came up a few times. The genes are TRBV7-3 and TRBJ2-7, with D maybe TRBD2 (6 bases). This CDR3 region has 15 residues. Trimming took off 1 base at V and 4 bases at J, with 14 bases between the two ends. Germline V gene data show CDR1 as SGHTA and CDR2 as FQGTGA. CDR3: CASSLMGGPTYEQYF. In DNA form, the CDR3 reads TGTGCCAGCAGCTTAATGGGGGGTCCAACATACGAGCAGTACTTC. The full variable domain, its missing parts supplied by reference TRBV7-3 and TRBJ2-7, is GAGVSQTPSNKVTEKGKYVELRCDPISGHTALYWYRQSLGQGPEFLIYFQGTGAADDSGLPNDRFFAVRPEGSVSTLKIQRTERGDSAVYLCASSLMGGPTYEQYFGPGTRLTVT.

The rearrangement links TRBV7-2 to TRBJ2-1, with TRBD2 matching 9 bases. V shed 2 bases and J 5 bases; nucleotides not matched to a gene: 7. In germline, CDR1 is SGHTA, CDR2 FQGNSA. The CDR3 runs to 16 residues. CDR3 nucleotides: TGTGCCAGCAGCTTAAGGGGCGGGAGGGCCCACAATGAGCAGTTCTTC. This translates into CASSLRGGRAHNEQFF. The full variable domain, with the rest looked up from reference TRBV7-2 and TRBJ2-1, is GAGVSQSPSNKVTEKGKDVELRCDPISGHTALYWYRQSLGQGLEFLIYFQGNSAPDKSGLPSDRFSAERTGGSVSTLTIQRTQQEDSAVYLCASSLRGGRAHNEQFFGPGTRLTVL.

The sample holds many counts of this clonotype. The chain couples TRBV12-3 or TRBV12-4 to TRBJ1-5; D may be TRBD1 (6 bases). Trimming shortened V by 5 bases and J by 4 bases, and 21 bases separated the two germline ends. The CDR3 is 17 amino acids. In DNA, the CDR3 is TGTGCCAGCAGTCCCCACCAGGGGAGAGGGAAAAATCAGCCCCAGCATTTT. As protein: CASSPHQGRGKNQPQHF.

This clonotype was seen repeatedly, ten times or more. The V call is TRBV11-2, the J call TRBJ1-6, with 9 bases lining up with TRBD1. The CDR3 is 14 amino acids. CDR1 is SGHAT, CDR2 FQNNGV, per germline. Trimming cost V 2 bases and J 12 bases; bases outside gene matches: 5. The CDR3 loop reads CASSLWGQGGPLHF. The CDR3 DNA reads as TGTGCCAGCAGCTTATGGGGACAGGGAGGACCCCTCCACTTT.

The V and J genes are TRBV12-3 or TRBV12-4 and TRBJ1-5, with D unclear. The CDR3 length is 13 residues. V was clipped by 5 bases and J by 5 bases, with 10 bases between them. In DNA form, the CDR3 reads TGTGCCAGCAGTGCTCGGAAGGATCAGCCCCAGCATTTT. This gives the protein CASSARKDQPQHF.

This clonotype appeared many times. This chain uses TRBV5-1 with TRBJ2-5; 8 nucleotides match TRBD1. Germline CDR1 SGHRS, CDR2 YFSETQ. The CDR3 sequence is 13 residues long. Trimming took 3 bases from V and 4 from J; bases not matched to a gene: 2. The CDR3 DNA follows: TGCGCCAGCAGCTCGGGGACAGGAGAGACCCAGTACTTC. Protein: CASSSGTGETQYF.